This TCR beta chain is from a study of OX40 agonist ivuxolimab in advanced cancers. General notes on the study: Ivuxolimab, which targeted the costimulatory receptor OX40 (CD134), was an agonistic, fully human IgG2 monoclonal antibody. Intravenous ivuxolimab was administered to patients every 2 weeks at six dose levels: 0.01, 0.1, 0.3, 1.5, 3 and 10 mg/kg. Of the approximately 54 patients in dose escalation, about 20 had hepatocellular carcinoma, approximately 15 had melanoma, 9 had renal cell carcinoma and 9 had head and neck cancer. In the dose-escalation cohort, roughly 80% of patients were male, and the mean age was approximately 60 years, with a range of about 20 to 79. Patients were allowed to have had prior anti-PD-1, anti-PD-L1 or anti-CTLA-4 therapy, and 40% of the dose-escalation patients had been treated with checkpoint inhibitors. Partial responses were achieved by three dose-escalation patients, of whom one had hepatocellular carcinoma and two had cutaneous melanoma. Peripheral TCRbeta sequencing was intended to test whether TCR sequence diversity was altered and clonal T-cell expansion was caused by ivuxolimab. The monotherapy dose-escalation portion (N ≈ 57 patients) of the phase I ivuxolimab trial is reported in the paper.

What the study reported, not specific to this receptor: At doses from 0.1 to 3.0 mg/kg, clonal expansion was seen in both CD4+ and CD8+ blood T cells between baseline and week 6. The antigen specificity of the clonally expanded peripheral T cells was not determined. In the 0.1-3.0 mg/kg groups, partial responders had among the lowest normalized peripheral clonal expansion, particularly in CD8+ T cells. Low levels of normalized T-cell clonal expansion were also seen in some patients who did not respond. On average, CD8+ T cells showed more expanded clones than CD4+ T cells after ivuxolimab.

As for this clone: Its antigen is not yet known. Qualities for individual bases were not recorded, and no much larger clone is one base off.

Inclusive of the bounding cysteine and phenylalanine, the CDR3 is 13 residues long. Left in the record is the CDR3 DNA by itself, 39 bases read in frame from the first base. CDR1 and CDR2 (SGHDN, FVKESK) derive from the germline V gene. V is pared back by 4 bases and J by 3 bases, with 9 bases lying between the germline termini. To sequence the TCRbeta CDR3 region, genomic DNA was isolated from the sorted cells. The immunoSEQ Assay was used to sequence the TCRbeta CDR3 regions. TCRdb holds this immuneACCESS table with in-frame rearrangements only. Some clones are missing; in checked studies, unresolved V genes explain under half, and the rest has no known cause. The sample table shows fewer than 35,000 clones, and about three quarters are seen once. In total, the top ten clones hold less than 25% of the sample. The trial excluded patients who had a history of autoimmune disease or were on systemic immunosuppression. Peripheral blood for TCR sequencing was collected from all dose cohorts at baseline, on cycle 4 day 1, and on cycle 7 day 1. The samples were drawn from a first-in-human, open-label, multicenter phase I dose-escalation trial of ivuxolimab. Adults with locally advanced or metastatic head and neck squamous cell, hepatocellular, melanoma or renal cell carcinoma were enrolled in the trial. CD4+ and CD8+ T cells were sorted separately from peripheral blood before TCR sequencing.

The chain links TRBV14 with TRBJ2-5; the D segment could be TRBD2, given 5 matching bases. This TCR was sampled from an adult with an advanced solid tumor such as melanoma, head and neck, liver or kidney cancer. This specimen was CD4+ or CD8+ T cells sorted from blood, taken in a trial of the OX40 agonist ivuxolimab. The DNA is TGTGCCAGCAGCCGCCGGGGTGAAGAGACCCAGTACTTC. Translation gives CASSRRGEETQYF.